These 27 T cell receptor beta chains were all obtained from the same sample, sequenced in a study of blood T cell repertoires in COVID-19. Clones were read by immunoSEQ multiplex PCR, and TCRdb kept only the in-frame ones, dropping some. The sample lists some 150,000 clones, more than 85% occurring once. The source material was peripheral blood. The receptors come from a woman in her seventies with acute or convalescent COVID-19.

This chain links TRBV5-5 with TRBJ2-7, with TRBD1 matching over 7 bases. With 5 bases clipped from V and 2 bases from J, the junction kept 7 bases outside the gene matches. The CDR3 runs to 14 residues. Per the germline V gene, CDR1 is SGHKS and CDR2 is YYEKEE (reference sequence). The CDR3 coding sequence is TGTGCCAGCAGACCACCGGGACAGACCTACGAGCAGTACGTC. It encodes CASRPPGQTYEQYV.

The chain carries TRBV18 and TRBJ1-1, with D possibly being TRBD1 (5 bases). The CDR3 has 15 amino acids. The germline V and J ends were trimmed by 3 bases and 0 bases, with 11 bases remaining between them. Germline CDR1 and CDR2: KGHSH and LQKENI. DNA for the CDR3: TGTGCCAGCTCACCGATAGACAGCCTGAACACTGAAGCTTTCTTT. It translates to CASSPIDSLNTEAFF.

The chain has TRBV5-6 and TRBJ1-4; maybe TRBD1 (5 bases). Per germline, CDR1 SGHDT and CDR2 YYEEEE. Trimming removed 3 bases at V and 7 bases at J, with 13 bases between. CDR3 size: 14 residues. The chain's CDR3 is CASSSAGLFEKLFF. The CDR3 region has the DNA TGTGCCAGCAGCTCCGCGGGACTTTTTGAAAAACTGTTTTTT.

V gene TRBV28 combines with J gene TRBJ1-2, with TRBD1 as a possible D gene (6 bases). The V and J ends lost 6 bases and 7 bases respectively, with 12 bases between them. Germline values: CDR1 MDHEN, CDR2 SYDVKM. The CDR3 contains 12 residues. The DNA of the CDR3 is TGTGCCAGCAGAAGACAGGTTTTTGGCTACACCTTC. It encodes CASRRQVFGYTF.

CDR3 in amino acids: CASSSPTDPEMKETQYF. As DNA, the CDR3 is TGTGCCAGCAGTTCCCCGACAGATCCTGAAATGAAAGAGACCCAGTACTTC. The rearrangement links TRBV28 to TRBJ2-5, with D perhaps TRBD1 (5 bases). Germline V gives CDR1 MDHEN, CDR2 SYDVKM. Trimming removed 4 bases from V and 3 bases from J, with 21 bases in between. This CDR3 spans 17 amino acids.

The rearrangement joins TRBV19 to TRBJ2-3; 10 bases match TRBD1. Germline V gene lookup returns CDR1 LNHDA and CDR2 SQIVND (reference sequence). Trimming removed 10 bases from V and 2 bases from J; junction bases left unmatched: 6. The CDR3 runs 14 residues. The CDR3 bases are TGTGCCACCACCCGACAGGGGGCCACAGATACGCAGTATTTT. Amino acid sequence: CATTRQGATDTQYF. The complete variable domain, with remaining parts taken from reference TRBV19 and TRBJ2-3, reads DGGITQSPKYLFRKEGQNVTLSCEQNLNHDAMYWYRQDPGQGLRLIYYSQIVNDFQKGDIAEGYSVSREKKESFPLTVTSAQKNPTAFYLCATTRQGATDTQYFGPGTRLTVL.

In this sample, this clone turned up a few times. In DNA form, the CDR3 reads TGTGCCAGTAGTATAGATCAGGGGGCGATACCCTCCTATGGCTACACCTTC. This translates into CASSIDQGAIPSYGYTF. The chain has TRBV19 and TRBJ1-2, with TRBD1 matching over 8 bases. V gave up 0 bases and J gave up 4 bases; unmatched junction bases: 10. The CDR3 runs to 17 residues. Per germline, CDR1 LNHDA and CDR2 SQIVND (reference sequence).

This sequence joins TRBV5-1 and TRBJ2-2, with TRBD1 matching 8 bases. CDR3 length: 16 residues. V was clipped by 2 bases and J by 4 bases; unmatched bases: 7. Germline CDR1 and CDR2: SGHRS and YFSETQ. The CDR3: CASSFVDRASTGELFF. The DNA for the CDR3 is TGCGCCAGCAGCTTTGTGGACAGGGCGTCCACCGGGGAGCTGTTTTTT.

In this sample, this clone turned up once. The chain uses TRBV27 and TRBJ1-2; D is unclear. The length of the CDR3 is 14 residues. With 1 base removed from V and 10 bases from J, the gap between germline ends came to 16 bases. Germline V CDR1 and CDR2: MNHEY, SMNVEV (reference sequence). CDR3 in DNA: TGTGCCAGCAGTTTATACGCGTATATGGAGGACTACACCTTC. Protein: CASSLYAYMEDYTF.

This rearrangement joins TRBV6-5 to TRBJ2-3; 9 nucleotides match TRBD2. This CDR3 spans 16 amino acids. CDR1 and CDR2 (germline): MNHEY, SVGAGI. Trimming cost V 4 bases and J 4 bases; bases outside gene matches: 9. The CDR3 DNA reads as TGTGCCAGCAGTTTTTTAGCGGGGGTGGGCGCAGATACGCAGTATTTT. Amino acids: CASSFLAGVGADTQYF.

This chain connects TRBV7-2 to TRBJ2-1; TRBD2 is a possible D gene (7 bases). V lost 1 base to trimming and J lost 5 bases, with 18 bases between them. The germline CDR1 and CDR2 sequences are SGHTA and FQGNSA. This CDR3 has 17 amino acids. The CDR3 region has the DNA TGTGCCAGCAGCTTAGTTTCTCCCGCGGGGGCAAACAATGAGCAGTTCTTC. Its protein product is CASSLVSPAGANNEQFF.

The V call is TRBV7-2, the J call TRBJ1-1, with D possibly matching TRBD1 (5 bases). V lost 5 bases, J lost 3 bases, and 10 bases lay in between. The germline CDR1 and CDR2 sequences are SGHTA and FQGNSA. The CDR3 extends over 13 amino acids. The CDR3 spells CASSTRQYTEAFF. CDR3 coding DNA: TGTGCCAGCAGCACAAGACAGTACACTGAAGCTTTCTTT. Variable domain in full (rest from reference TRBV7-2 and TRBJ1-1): GAGVSQSPSNKVTEKGKDVELRCDPISGHTALYWYRQSLGQGLEFLIYFQGNSAPDKSGLPSDRFSAERTGGSVSTLTIQRTQQEDSAVYLCASSTRQYTEAFFGQGTRLTVV.

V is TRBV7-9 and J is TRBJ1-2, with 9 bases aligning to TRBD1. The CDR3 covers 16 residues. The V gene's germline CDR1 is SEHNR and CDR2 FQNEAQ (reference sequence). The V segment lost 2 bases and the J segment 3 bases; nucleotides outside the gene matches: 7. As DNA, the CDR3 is TGTGCCAGCAGCTTATACGAAAGGACAGGGGACTATGGCTACACCTTC. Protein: CASSLYERTGDYGYTF.

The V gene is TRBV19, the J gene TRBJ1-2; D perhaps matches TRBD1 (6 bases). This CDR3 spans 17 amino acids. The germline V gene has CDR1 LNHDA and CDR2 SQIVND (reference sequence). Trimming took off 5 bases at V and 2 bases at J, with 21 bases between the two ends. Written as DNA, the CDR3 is TGTGCCAGTAGTCCCCACGGCCGTGGGGGCGCGAACTATGGCTACACCTTC. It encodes CASSPHGRGGANYGYTF. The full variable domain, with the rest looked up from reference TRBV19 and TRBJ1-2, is DGGITQSPKYLFRKEGQNVTLSCEQNLNHDAMYWYRQDPGQGLRLIYYSQIVNDFQKGDIAEGYSVSREKKESFPLTVTSAQKNPTAFYLCASSPHGRGGANYGYTFGSGTRLTVV.

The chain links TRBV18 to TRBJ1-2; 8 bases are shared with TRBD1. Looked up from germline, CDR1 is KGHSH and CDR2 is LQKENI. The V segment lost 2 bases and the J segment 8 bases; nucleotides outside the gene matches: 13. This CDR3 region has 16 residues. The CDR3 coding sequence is TGTGCCAGCTCACCAGCGTTAACTCTGACAGGGGAGGGCTACACCTTC. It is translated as CASSPALTLTGEGYTF.

In DNA form, the CDR3 reads TGTGCCAGTACCCCAACCCAGTGGAGGGGCTATGGCTACACCTTC. Protein: CASTPTQWRGYGYTF. The V call is TRBV19, the J call TRBJ1-2, with D tentatively TRBD1 (5 bases). Per germline, CDR1 LNHDA and CDR2 SQIVND (reference sequence). Trimming left V 7 bases short and J 4 bases short, with 19 bases between. This CDR3 contains 15 residues.

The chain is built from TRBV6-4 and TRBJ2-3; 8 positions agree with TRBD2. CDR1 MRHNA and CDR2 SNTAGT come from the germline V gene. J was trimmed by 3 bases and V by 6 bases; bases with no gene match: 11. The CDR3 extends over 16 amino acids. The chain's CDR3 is CASSAAGGGTTDTQYF. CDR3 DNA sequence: TGTGCCAGCAGCGCCGCCGGCGGGGGGACTACAGATACGCAGTATTTT.

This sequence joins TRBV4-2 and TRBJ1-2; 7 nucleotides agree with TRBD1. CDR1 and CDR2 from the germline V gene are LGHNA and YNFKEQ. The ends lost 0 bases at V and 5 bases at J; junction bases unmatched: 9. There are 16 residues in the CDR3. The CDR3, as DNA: TGTGCCAGCAGCCAAGATCTCAACAGGGGCTCGTATGGCTACACCTTC. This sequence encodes CASSQDLNRGSYGYTF.

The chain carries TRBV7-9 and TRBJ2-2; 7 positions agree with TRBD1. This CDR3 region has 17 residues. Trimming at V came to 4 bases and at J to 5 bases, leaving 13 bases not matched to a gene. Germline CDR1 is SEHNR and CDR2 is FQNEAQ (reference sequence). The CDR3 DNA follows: TGTGCCAGCAGCTCGACCTACAGGGGTAGGCAGACCGGGGAGCTGTTTTTT. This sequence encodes CASSSTYRGRQTGELFF. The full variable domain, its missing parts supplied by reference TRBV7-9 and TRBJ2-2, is DTGVSQNPRHKITKRGQNVTFRCDPISEHNRLYWYRQTLGQGPEFLTYFQNEAQLEKSRLLSDRFSAERPKGSFSTLEIQRTEQGDSAMYLCASSSTYRGRQTGELFFGEGSRLTVL.

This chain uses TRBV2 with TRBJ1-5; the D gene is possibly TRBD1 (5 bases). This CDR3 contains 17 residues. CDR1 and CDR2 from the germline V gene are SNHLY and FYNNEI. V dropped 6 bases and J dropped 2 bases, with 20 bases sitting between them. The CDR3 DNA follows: TGTGCCAGCAGCCCCCCAATGGCGGGACTGGGCAATCAGCCCCAGCATTTT. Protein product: CASSPPMAGLGNQPQHF.

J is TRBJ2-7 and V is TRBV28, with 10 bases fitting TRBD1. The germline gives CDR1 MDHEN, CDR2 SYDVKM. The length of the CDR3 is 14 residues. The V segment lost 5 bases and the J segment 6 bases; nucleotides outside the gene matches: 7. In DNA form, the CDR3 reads TGTGCCAGCAGTGCGCCGGGACAGGGGCGCGAGCAGTACGTC. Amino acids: CASSAPGQGREQYV.

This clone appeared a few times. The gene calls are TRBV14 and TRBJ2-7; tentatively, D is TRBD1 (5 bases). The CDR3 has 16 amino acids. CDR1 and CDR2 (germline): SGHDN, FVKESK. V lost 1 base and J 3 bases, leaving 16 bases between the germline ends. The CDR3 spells CASSQVQGSTDYEQYF. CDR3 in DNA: TGTGCCAGCAGCCAAGTCCAGGGATCGACGGACTACGAGCAGTACTTC.

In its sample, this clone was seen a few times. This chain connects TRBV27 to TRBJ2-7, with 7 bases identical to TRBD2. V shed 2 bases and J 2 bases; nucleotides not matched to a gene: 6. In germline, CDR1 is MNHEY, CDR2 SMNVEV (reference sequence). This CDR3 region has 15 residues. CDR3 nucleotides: TGTGCCAGCAGTTTACGGGGGGTAGGGGCCTACGAGCAGTACGTC. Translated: CASSLRGVGAYEQYV.

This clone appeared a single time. CDR3 bases: TGCGCCAGCAGCTTGGAGGCAGGGGGCGCGGCCAAAAACATTCAGTACTTC. This encodes CASSLEAGGAAKNIQYF. The V call is TRBV5-1, the J call TRBJ2-4, with 8 positions matching TRBD1. With V trimmed by 0 bases and J by 1 base, 6 bases remained unmatched. Germline CDR1 SGHRS, CDR2 YFSETQ. The CDR3 length is 17 residues.

The CDR3 reads CASGLYPRVPNEQYV. The CDR3 DNA reads as TGTGCTAGTGGTTTGTATCCCAGGGTACCCAACGAGCAGTACGTC. The V call is TRBV12-5, the J call TRBJ2-7, with D possibly TRBD1 on 5 matching bases. The germline gives CDR1 LGHNT, CDR2 FRNRAP. The CDR3 covers 15 residues. V was trimmed by 2 bases and J by 5 bases, leaving 16 bases between them.

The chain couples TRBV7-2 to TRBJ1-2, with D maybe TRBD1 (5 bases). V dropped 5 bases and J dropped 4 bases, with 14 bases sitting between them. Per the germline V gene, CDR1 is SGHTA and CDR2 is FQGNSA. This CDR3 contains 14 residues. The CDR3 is CASSPSVGGYGYTF. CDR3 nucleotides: TGTGCCAGCAGCCCATCGGTGGGGGGCTATGGCTACACCTTC.

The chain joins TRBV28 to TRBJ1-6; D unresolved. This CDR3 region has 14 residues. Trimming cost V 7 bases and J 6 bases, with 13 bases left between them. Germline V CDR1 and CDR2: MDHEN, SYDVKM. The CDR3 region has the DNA TGTGCCAGCAACCTTATCTCTAGTAATTCACCCCTCCACTTT. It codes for CASNLISSNSPLHF.